This record concerns one TCR beta chain sequence. Other nucleotide sequences in the sample specify the same CDR3. This entry is derived from a study of shared clonotypes between healthy human individuals. From germline, CDR1 is SGHRS and CDR2 YFSETQ. This CDR3 spans 14 amino acids. The V end was cut by 0 bases, the J end by 2 bases, with 8 bases between. Sequencing was at deep level. Several immunoSEQ 96-well plates shared each subset's DNA, each plate a replicate. Roughly 27,000 T cell genomes, or approximately 0.2 ug DNA, went into the sorted-subset replicate PCRs. Assay used: immunoSEQ multiplex PCR; TCRdb lists only in-frame clones, some missing. There are about 2.4 million clones in the sample; roughly 93% occur only once, and 0.35% to 0.45% lies in the top ten.

The chain carries TRBV5-1 and TRBJ2-5; D is unclear. The clonotype comes from a man younger than 35 in good health. Some clones in this sample may be carry-over from other donors' samples. What was sequenced was naive CD4+ T cells from PBMCs. The subset was: CD45RA+ positively selected. CDR3 amino acids: CASSLGQSQETQYF. DNA for the CDR3: TGCGCCAGCAGCTTGGGGCAGAGTCAAGAGACCCAGTACTTC.